The rows below give T cell receptor beta chains drawn from one sample of a study of beta chain features in type 1 diabetes. TCRdb keeps only in-frame clones here, not all; method: immunoSEQ multiplex PCR. This sample carries around 600,000 clones, over 10% of them seen once, and the ten largest clones take over 0.1%. Source material: naive CD4+ T cells from blood. Every receptor here comes from a man aged 30-40 years with type 1 diabetes. The CDR3 runs from the conserved cysteine through the conserved F or W. D genes are given only for firm matches. For some rows the clone size is stated as once, few or many, or as a class when expanded; others skip it.

D: -
size: -
J: TRBJ2-2
V: TRBV11-2
DNA: TGTGCCAGCAGCTTAGGGCCCGGGGAGCTGTTTTTT
CDR3: CASSLGPGELFF

D: TRBD1
size: -
J: TRBJ2-2
V: TRBV30
DNA: TGTGCCTGGACCCCAGGGGGACAGGGGGGTGGCACCGGGGAGCTGTTTTTT
CDR3: CAWTPGGQGGGTGELFF

D: -
size: -
J: TRBJ1-3
V: TRBV7-2
DNA: TGTGCCAGCAGCACCCACGGGACAACTGGAAACACCATATATTTT
CDR3: CASSTHGTTGNTIYF

D: TRBD1
size: few
J: TRBJ1-6
V: TRBV13
DNA: TGTGCCAGCAGCTTATCCGGGACAGGGGGTTCACCCCTCCACTTT
CDR3: CASSLSGTGGSPLHF

D: -
size: -
J: TRBJ1-6
V: TRBV13
DNA: TGTGCCAGCAGATTTCTCGGACAGTCCTATTCACCCCTCCACTTT
CDR3: CASRFLGQSYSPLHF

D: -
size: -
J: TRBJ1-5
V: TRBV4-2
DNA: TGTGCCAGCAGCCAAGATCCATGGGGCAATCAGCCCCAGCATTTT
CDR3: CASSQDPWGNQPQHF

D: -
size: -
J: TRBJ1-6
V: TRBV6-5
DNA: TGTGCCAGCAGTTACGGATCGCCCACTGATCCCCTCCACTTT
CDR3: CASSYGSPTDPLHF

D: -
size: -
J: TRBJ2-1
V: TRBV10-2
DNA: TGCGCCAGCTCGGGTGTAGGGAAATATGAGCAGTTCTTC
CDR3: CASSGVGKYEQFF

D: TRBD1
size: few
J: TRBJ2-3
V: TRBV7-9
DNA: TGTGCCAGCAGCTTATCAGGGGGTGGCCCAGATACGCAGTATTTT
CDR3: CASSLSGGGPDTQYF

D: TRBD1
size: -
J: TRBJ1-5
V: TRBV7-2
DNA: TGTGCCAGCAGCTTCGGACAGGGGATATTGGGCAATCAGCCCCAGCATTTT
CDR3: CASSFGQGILGNQPQHF

D: TRBD1
size: few
J: TRBJ1-1
V: TRBV5-4
DNA: TGTGCCAGCAGCTTTGACAGGGGAAACACTGAAGCTTTCTTT
CDR3: CASSFDRGNTEAFF

D: -
size: -
J: TRBJ1-6
V: TRBV7-2
DNA: TGTGCCAGCAGCTTACAGGGGAATAATTCACCCCTCCACTTT
CDR3: CASSLQGNNSPLHF

D: -
size: -
J: TRBJ2-3
V: TRBV10-3
DNA: TGTGCCATCAAGACCGGGAGCACAGATACGCAGTATTTT
CDR3: CAIKTGSTDTQYF

D: -
size: few
J: TRBJ1-1
V: TRBV4-2
DNA: TGTGCCAGCAGCCAAGATTCGAGAACCGAAGCTTTCTTT
CDR3: CASSQDSRTEAFF

D: -
size: few
J: TRBJ2-4
V: TRBV19
DNA: TGTGCCAGTAGTCGTGCGACAGGATTTGGGAAAAACATTCAGTACTTC
CDR3: CASSRATGFGKNIQYF

D: -
size: many
J: TRBJ2-6
V: TRBV28
DNA: TGTGCCAGCAGTTCCCCTCCTTCCTCTGGGGCCAACGTCCTGACTTTC
CDR3: CASSSPPSSGANVLTF

D: TRBD1
size: -
J: TRBJ1-2
V: TRBV5-4
DNA: TGTGCCAGCGGTCGGACAGGAGAAGGTGACGGCTACACCTTC
CDR3: CASGRTGEGDGYTF

D: -
size: few
J: TRBJ2-7
V: TRBV6-5
DNA: TGTGCCAGCAGTCGGGCGGGGTACACCTACGAGCAGTACTTC
CDR3: CASSRAGYTYEQYF

D: TRBD1
size: few
J: TRBJ2-1
V: TRBV7-2
DNA: TGTGCCAGCAGCTTAGCTTCAGGGGGCAATGAGCAGTTCTTC
CDR3: CASSLASGGNEQFF

D: -
size: few
J: TRBJ1-3
V: TRBV6-5
DNA: TGTGCCAGCAGTGCCCCTGGATCTGGAAACACCATATATTTT
CDR3: CASSAPGSGNTIYF

D: TRBD2
size: few
J: TRBJ2-5
V: TRBV19
DNA: TGTGCCAGTAAGGCGGGGGGCTCACAGGGAGAGACCCAGTACTTC
CDR3: CASKAGGSQGETQYF

D: TRBD1
size: -
J: TRBJ1-2
V: TRBV5-6
DNA: TGTGCCAGCAGCTTTCAGGGGGTCTATGGCTACACCTTC
CDR3: CASSFQGVYGYTF

D: -
size: few
J: TRBJ1-2
V: TRBV9
DNA: TGTGCCAGCCAGGTGAACTATGGCTACACCTTC
CDR3: CASQVNYGYTF

D: -
size: -
J: TRBJ2-1
V: TRBV4-3
DNA: TGCGCCAGCAGCCAAGAAGGAGGACAGACCTACAATGAGCAGTTCTTC
CDR3: CASSQEGGQTYNEQFF

D: -
size: -
J: TRBJ2-1
V: TRBV4-3
DNA: TGCGCCAGCAGCCAAGATCTGGGACATGAGCAGTTCTTC
CDR3: CASSQDLGHEQFF

D: -
size: -
J: TRBJ1-6
V: TRBV19
DNA: TGTGCCAGTAGGGGTAATTCACCCCTCCACTTT
CDR3: CASRGNSPLHF

D: -
size: -
J: TRBJ1-1
V: TRBV6-5
DNA: TGTGCCAGCACCTCGGGGGTAGGTGAAGCTTTCTTT
CDR3: CASTSGVGEAFF

D: -
size: many
J: TRBJ2-4
V: TRBV13
DNA: TGTGCCAGCAGCTTAGTGGAGGGCATTCAGTACTTC
CDR3: CASSLVEGIQYF

D: -
size: few
J: TRBJ2-5
V: TRBV28
DNA: TGTGCCAGCAACCTCCAACCAGATCAAGAGACCCAGTACTTC
CDR3: CASNLQPDQETQYF

D: TRBD2
size: few
J: TRBJ2-7
V: TRBV7-2
DNA: TGTGCCAGCAGCTTGCGGGGAGGGCCCTCCTACGAGCAGTACTTC
CDR3: CASSLRGGPSYEQYF

D: -
size: -
J: TRBJ2-5
V: TRBV18
DNA: TGTGCCAGCTCACCACCTAGCCAACAAGAGACCCAGTACTTC
CDR3: CASSPPSQQETQYF

D: TRBD1
size: few
J: TRBJ2-2
V: TRBV29-1
DNA: TGCAGCGGGAGACAGGGGGCGAACACCGGGGAGCTGTTTTTT
CDR3: CSGRQGANTGELFF

D: -
size: few
J: TRBJ2-7
V: TRBV5-6
DNA: TGTGCCAGCAGCCCTCGGAGGGGTTTCTCCTACGAGCAGTACTTC
CDR3: CASSPRRGFSYEQYF

D: -
size: -
J: TRBJ2-1
V: TRBV28
DNA: TGTGCCAGCAGCCCCCGAGGGTCCTCAAATGAGCAGTTCTTC
CDR3: CASSPRGSSNEQFF

D: TRBD2
size: few
J: TRBJ2-1
V: TRBV29-1
DNA: TGCAGCATCGGGCGGGGGACCTACAATGAGCAGTTCTTC
CDR3: CSIGRGTYNEQFF

D: TRBD1
size: -
J: TRBJ1-6
V: TRBV29-1
DNA: TGCAGCGTTGGACAGGGTAACAATTCACCCCTCCACTTT
CDR3: CSVGQGNNSPLHF

D: TRBD1
size: -
J: TRBJ1-5
V: TRBV27
DNA: TGTGCCAGCAGTTTATATGGGACAGGGGACTATCAGCCCCAGCATTTT
CDR3: CASSLYGTGDYQPQHF

D: -
size: few
J: TRBJ2-5
V: TRBV15
DNA: TGTGCCACCAGCAGAGATCTCCGGCAGAGGGAGACCCAGTACTTC
CDR3: CATSRDLRQRETQYF

D: -
size: few
J: TRBJ1-1
V: TRBV7-9
DNA: TGTGCCAGCAGTCTCGACAGCAACACTGAAGCTTTCTTT
CDR3: CASSLDSNTEAFF

D: -
size: few
J: TRBJ1-3
V: TRBV5-6
DNA: TGTGCCAGCGCCCGTAATAACTGGAGAAACACCATATATTTT
CDR3: CASARNNWRNTIYF

D: -
size: -
J: TRBJ1-1
V: TRBV7-3
DNA: TGTGCCAGCAGCCCCGCGGGGAAGAACACTGAAGCTTTCTTT
CDR3: CASSPAGKNTEAFF